Sequencing of this TCR beta chain was carried out in a study of T cells in Graves' hyperthyroidism and ophthalmopathy. Broader study findings: In the blood, most expanded thyroid clonotypes above 0.001 appeared as well.

The source material, RNA transcripts, was used to amplify TCR beta CDR3 regions. Researchers ran a first-round RT-PCR on the TCR CDR3 using the HTBI primer set. TCRdb re-called the multiplex PCR reads with MiXCR, one entry per CDR3 protein. The data show about 520,000 distinct CDR3 sequences, under 25% seen once. This clonotype was found many times. Its antigen is still unknown. Not enrolled were patients with uncontrolled infection, other autoimmune disease, pregnancy or lactation. This receptor was obtained from a man aged 18-30 years with Graves' hyperthyroidism. The sample comprised blood.

The CDR3: CASSPRPSYGYTF. CDR3 sequence (DNA): TGTGCCAGCAGCCCCAGACCCAGCTATGGCTACACCTTC. The V gene is TRBV7-2, the J gene TRBJ1-2; D is unresolved. Germline V gene data show CDR1 as SGHTA and CDR2 as FQGNSA. V lost 5 bases to trimming and J lost 4 bases, with 11 bases between them. The CDR3 length is 13 residues.